Following are 27 T cell receptor beta chains from one sample sequenced in a study of metastatic and nonmetastatic thyroid tumors. The entire patient cohort was treatment-naive prior to thyroid surgery. TCRdb recomputed clones from the PCR reads via MiXCR. The sample lists some 38,000 clones; approximately 15% were seen once. The specimen sequenced was blood. Source of these receptors: a female donor with papillary thyroid cancer or a benign thyroid nodule (not recorded which). Some clones in this sample may be carry-over from other donors' samples.

This clone was found many times. The chain recombines TRBV11-1 with TRBJ2-1; 7 bases fit TRBD2. Germline V gene lookup returns CDR1 SGHAT and CDR2 FQDESV (reference sequence). Germline trimming cut 5 bases from V and 6 bases from J; bases unmatched to any gene: 13. The CDR3 covers 16 residues. CDR3 coding DNA: TGTGCCAGCAGCCCCCGACTTGACGAGCGGGGCAATGAGCAGTTCTTC. It specifies CASSPRLDERGNEQFF.

The chain uses TRBV28 and TRBJ2-3; D might be TRBD1 (5 bases). Germline V gene lookup returns CDR1 MDHEN and CDR2 SYDVKM. Between the trimmed V and J ends, which lost 6 bases and 2 bases, there was a span of 18 bases. The CDR3 contains 16 residues. This CDR3 reads CASRSGCALITDTQYF. CDR3 nucleotides: TGTGCCAGCAGATCAGGGTGTGCCCTGATCACAGATACGCAGTATTTT.

The chain recombines TRBV2 with TRBJ2-2, with 10 nucleotides matching TRBD2. J was trimmed by 5 bases and V by 4 bases; bases with no gene match: 10. Germline CDR1 reads SNHLY; CDR2 reads FYNNEI. The CDR3 length is 17 residues. This CDR3 is CASSVRGAGGRTGELFF. CDR3 in DNA: TGTGCCAGCAGTGTCCGAGGAGCGGGAGGGCGAACCGGGGAGCTGTTTTTT.

The V gene is TRBV18, the J gene TRBJ1-1, with D possibly being TRBD1 (5 bases). Trimming removed 6 bases from V and 4 bases from J, with 15 bases in between. The CDR3 totals 14 residues. Germline values: CDR1 KGHSH, CDR2 LQKENI. The CDR3 nucleotides are TGTGCCAGCTCCACCTCTGGGGGGACCACTGAAGCTTTCTTT. Its translation is CASSTSGGTTEAFF.

This clone was observed at least ten times. The chain links TRBV29-1 to TRBJ2-5; D unclear. Between the trimmed V and J ends, which lost 6 bases and 2 bases, there was a span of 4 bases. CDR3 length equals 10 residues. Per the germline V gene, CDR1 is SQVTM and CDR2 is ANQGSEA. CDR3 protein: CSVRQETQYF. The CDR3 DNA reads as TGCAGCGTCCGACAAGAGACCCAGTACTTC.

This clone is labeled as medium-sized. The genes are TRBV6-1 and TRBJ2-1; D call uncertain. The CDR3 runs 15 residues. Germline V gene sequence: CDR1 MNHNS, CDR2 SASEGT. Trimming removed 3 bases from V and 1 base from J, with 10 bases in between. CDR3 amino acids: CASSDGRTSYNEQFF. In nucleotides, the CDR3 is TGTGCCAGCAGTGACGGGCGTACATCCTACAATGAGCAGTTCTTC.

This clone has ten or more counts. The junction departs from the called germline gene at one end, perhaps through a read error. V gene TRBV2 combines with J gene TRBJ1-1; no definite D call. CDR1 is SNHLY, CDR2 FYNNEI, per germline. This CDR3 region has 11 residues. CDR3 region: CASIERREAFF. CDR3 DNA sequence: TGTGCCAGCATTGAACGAAGGGAGGCTTTCTTT.

This clone appeared many times. The V gene is TRBV11-2, the J gene TRBJ2-3; D gene uncertain. The V and J ends lost 1 base and 0 bases respectively, with 8 bases between them. Germline assignment: CDR1 SGHAT and CDR2 FQNNGV. The CDR3 has 15 amino acids. The CDR3 is CASSLGRPSTDTQYF. The CDR3 coding sequence is TGTGCCAGCAGCTTAGGTCGCCCCAGCACAGATACGCAGTATTTT.

This clone was found a few times. This rearrangement joins TRBV6-9 to TRBJ2-7, with a tentative D call TRBD1 (5 bases). Germline CDR1 MNHGY, CDR2 SVAAGI. The CDR3 runs 15 residues. Trimming shortened V by 1 base and J by 4 bases, and 14 bases separated the two germline ends. The chain's CDR3 is CASSYWKGSSYEQYF. The CDR3 nucleotides are TGTGCCAGCAGTTATTGGAAGGGGTCCTCATACGAGCAGTACTTC.

By sample share, this clone is medium-sized. The chain links TRBV6-1 to TRBJ2-7; either TRBD1 or TRBD2 may fit D (5 bases each). There are 14 residues in the CDR3. Trimming took 10 bases from V and 0 from J, leaving 16 bases between them. CDR1 and CDR2 (germline): MNHNS, SASEGT. The CDR3 protein is CATFNEGSSYEQYF. The CDR3 nucleotides are TGTGCCACCTTCAACGAGGGGAGCTCCTACGAGCAGTACTTC.

This clone was counted ten times or more. V gene TRBV6-1 combines with J gene TRBJ1-2, with a weak D call TRBD1 (5 bases). The V gene's germline CDR1 is MNHNS and CDR2 SASEGT. Trimming stripped 5 bases from V and 1 base from J, with 11 bases between. The CDR3 is 14 amino acids. In DNA, the CDR3 is TGTGCCAGCAGTTCATCCCAGGGTAACTATGGCTACACCTTC. Its translation is CASSSSQGNYGYTF.

The rearrangement links TRBV9 to TRBJ1-1; D possibly corresponds to TRBD1 (6 bases). The V gene's germline CDR1 is SGDLS and CDR2 YYNGEE. The CDR3 is 15 residues long. Deletions cut 1 base from V and 6 bases from J, with 16 bases between. CDR3 protein: CASSVYGGEGSEAFF. The CDR3 nucleotides read TGTGCCAGCAGCGTATACGGGGGCGAAGGTTCTGAAGCTTTCTTT.

This clone has more than one count but fewer than ten. This chain uses TRBV25-1 with TRBJ1-2; D gene uncertain. CDR1 MGHDK and CDR2 SYGVNS come from the germline V gene. Trimming cost V 2 bases and J 7 bases, with 11 bases left between them. This CDR3 contains 13 residues. CDR3 sequence reads: CASSENRQVGYTF. CDR3 DNA: TGTGCCAGCAGTGAAAATCGGCAGGTTGGCTACACCTTC.

The gene calls are TRBV20-1 and TRBJ2-2; D unresolved. Trimming removed 2 bases from V and 4 bases from J, with 14 bases in between. The CDR3 loop spans 15 amino acids. Germline assignment: CDR1 DFQATT and CDR2 SNEGSKA (reference sequence). The CDR3 loop reads CSARHSHRSTGELFF. DNA of the CDR3: TGCAGTGCTAGACATAGTCATAGGTCCACCGGGGAGCTGTTTTTT.

This clone has at least ten counts. The chain combines TRBV15 with TRBJ2-7; D tentatively fits TRBD1 or TRBD2 (5 bases each). Between the trimmed V and J ends, which lost 1 base and 2 bases, there was a span of 18 bases. Per the germline V gene, CDR1 is LNHNV and CDR2 is YYDKDF (reference sequence). This CDR3 comprises 17 residues. This CDR3 reads CATSRVSAGTVPYEQYF. The CDR3 nucleotides read TGTGCCACCAGCAGAGTATCCGCCGGGACCGTCCCCTACGAGCAGTACTTC.

This clone showed up many times. V usage is TRBV7-3 and J usage is TRBJ2-2; maybe TRBD2 (7 bases). Trimming removed 3 bases from V and 4 bases from J, with 21 bases in between. The CDR3 totals 18 residues. In germline, CDR1 is SGHTA, CDR2 FQGTGA. The CDR3 sequence is CASSFRRYGGRTTGELFF. Here the CDR3 DNA reads TGTGCCAGCAGCTTTCGCCGGTACGGGGGGCGAACCACCGGGGAGCTGTTTTTT.

This clone was seen more than once but under ten times. A read error may explain this, as a much larger clone is one base away. V usage is TRBV5-1 and J usage is TRBJ1-3; D is ambiguous. This CDR3 has 14 amino acids. From germline, CDR1 is SGHRS and CDR2 YFSETQ. Trimming removed 3 bases from V and 4 bases from J, with 11 bases in between. The CDR3 sequence: CASSSAATGNTIYF. CDR3 bases: TGCGCCAGCAGCTCGGCGGCAACCGGAAACACCATATATTTT.

This clone was seen ten or more times. The V call is TRBV5-1, the J call TRBJ2-5; 8 bases align to TRBD1. CDR3 length: 16 residues. The germline gives CDR1 SGHRS, CDR2 YFSETQ. J was trimmed by 5 bases and V by 0 bases; bases with no gene match: 9. The CDR3 region is CASSLGGDRGWETQYF. Written as DNA, the CDR3 is TGCGCCAGCAGCTTGGGGGGCGACAGGGGTTGGGAGACCCAGTACTTC. The full variable domain, with the rest looked up from reference TRBV5-1 and TRBJ2-5, is KAGVTQTPRYLIKTRGQQVTLSCSPISGHRSVSWYQQTPGQGLQFLFEYFSETQRNKGNFPGRFSGRQFSNSRSEMNVSTLELGDSALYLCASSLGGDRGWETQYFGPGTRLLVL.

The gene calls are TRBV6-1 and TRBJ1-5, with TRBD1 identical over 9 bases. The CDR3 has 15 amino acids. V trimming: 3 bases; J trimming: 6 bases; junction bases outside the gene matches: 6. CDR1 is MNHNS, CDR2 SASEGT, per germline. The CDR3 nucleotides are TGTGCCAGCAGTGAGGGGGACAGGGACGGTCAGCCCCAGCATTTT. Translated, it gives CASSEGDRDGQPQHF.

As for this clone: This may come from a read error, since a much larger clone is one base off. CDR3: CASSVTGDERLFF. DNA of the CDR3: TGTGCCAGCAGCGTGACAGGGGATGAAAGACTGTTTTTT. The chain links TRBV7-9 to TRBJ1-4; TRBD1 matches 8 bases. CDR1 and CDR2 from the germline V gene are SEHNR and FQNEAQ (reference sequence). CDR3 length: 13 residues.

This clone is medium-sized (0.01 to 0.1%) in the sample. The chain has TRBV6-1 and TRBJ1-2; TRBD1 might be the D (6 bases). The V gene's germline CDR1 is MNHNS and CDR2 SASEGT. The CDR3 runs to 12 residues. Trimming cost V 7 bases and J 3 bases, with 9 bases left between them. DNA of the CDR3: TGTGCCAGCACGGCAGGGGACTATGGCTACACCTTC. Its protein product is CASTAGDYGYTF.

Ten or more counts support this clone. The rearrangement uses TRBV4-3 and TRBJ2-7; 15 nucleotides match TRBD2. This CDR3 spans 20 amino acids. Germline CDR1 is LGHNA and CDR2 is YSLEER. The junction had 13 bases not matched to a gene; V was cut back by 0 bases and J by 4 bases. The CDR3 DNA follows: TGCGCCAGCAGCCAAGATATGTATGGGATAGGGACTAGCGGGAGGTACGAGCAGTACTTC. This sequence encodes CASSQDMYGIGTSGRYEQYF.

This clone was observed at least ten times. The V call is TRBV3-1, the J call TRBJ2-7; D may correspond to TRBD1 or TRBD2 (5 bases each). Trimming removed 0 bases at V and 2 bases at J, with 5 bases between. CDR3 length: 13 amino acids. The germline V gene has CDR1 LGHDT and CDR2 YNNKEL (reference sequence). The CDR3 protein is CASSQEGAYEQYF. As DNA, the CDR3 is TGTGCCAGCAGCCAAGAGGGGGCCTACGAGCAGTACTTC.

This clone was recorded many times. V is TRBV2 and J is TRBJ2-7; 7 bases line up with TRBD1. CDR1 and CDR2 from the germline V gene are SNHLY and FYNNEI. CDR3 size: 14 residues. Trimming took 7 bases from V and 3 from J; bases not matched to a gene: 9. CDR3 nucleotides: TGTGCCAGCATCCCTGACAGGGTTCTCTACGAGCAGTACTTC. Translating gives CASIPDRVLYEQYF. The full variable domain, its missing parts supplied by reference TRBV2 and TRBJ2-7, is EPEVTQTPSHQVTQMGQEVILRCVPISNHLYFYWYRQILGQKVEFLVSFYNNEISEKSEIFDDQFSVERPDGSNFTLKIRSTKLEDSAMYFCASIPDRVLYEQYFGPGTRLTVT.

At least ten counts were recorded for this clone. No DNA is shown, since the ends of the CDR3 on it are uncertain; the CDR3 is the one TCRdb lists. This specimen includes other DNA sequences encoding the same CDR3. The rearrangement joins TRBV29-1 to TRBJ1-5; the D call in the table, TRBD1, was not verified against the DNA. Germline values: CDR1 SQVTM, CDR2 ANQGSEA. The CDR3 totals 11 residues, both ends included. CDR3 amino acids: CSVAQGTGRHF.

This clone has ten or more counts. J is TRBJ1-1 and V is TRBV5-1; 9 bases map to TRBD1. Germline loops: CDR1 SGHRS, CDR2 YFSETQ. V gave up 2 bases and J gave up 7 bases; unmatched junction bases: 12. This CDR3 has 16 amino acids. The CDR3 DNA reads as TGCGCCAGCAGCTTTGACCCGGGACAGGGTCAAATTGAAGCTTTCTTT. It encodes CASSFDPGQGQIEAFF.

This clone was counted ten times or more. The genes are TRBV28 and TRBJ2-3, with D unresolved. Per the germline V gene, CDR1 is MDHEN and CDR2 is SYDVKM. This CDR3 has 12 residues. Deletions cut 5 bases from V and 3 bases from J, with 6 bases between. This CDR3 reads CASSLTTDTQYF. The DNA for the CDR3 is TGTGCCAGCAGTCTGACAACAGATACGCAGTATTTT. The variable domain in full, completed from reference TRBV28 and TRBJ2-3, reads DVKVTQSSRYLVKRTGEKVFLECVQDMDHENMFWYRQDPGLGLRLIYFSYDVKMKEKGDIPEGYSVSREKKERFSLILESASTNQTSMYLCASSLTTDTQYFGPGTRLTVL.